The 16 T cell receptor beta chains in this list originate from one sample, sequenced in a study of cytomegalovirus exposure and HLA in healthy donors. Primers for the PCR totalled 60 Vbeta and 13 Jbeta. TCRdb's table, derived via immunoSEQ multiplex PCR, lists solely in-frame clones and lacks some. The repertoire holds some 220,000 clones, with 78% as singletons. Sequencing used PBMCs. Receptors were obtained from a boy aged 5-17 years in good health and CMV-seronegative.

The chain joins TRBV5-5 to TRBJ1-6, with D maybe TRBD1 (6 bases). The CDR3 sequence is 16 residues long. Per the germline V gene, CDR1 is SGHKS and CDR2 is YYEKEE (reference sequence). V lost 3 bases and J lost 8, with 18 bases in between. Here the CDR3 DNA reads TGTGCCAGCAGCTCACAAAAACAGGGTTATTATTCACCCCTCCACTTT. Encoded protein: CASSSQKQGYYSPLHF.

The chain recombines TRBV15 with TRBJ2-7, with D perhaps matching TRBD2 (5 bases). CDR3 size: 15 residues. The ends were cut back, 3 bases at V and 4 bases at J, with 16 bases in the middle. Germline V lookup: CDR1 LNHNV, CDR2 YYDKDF (reference sequence). The CDR3 DNA reads TGTGCCACCAGCAGGGAGGTCTCGGGTCCATACGAGCAGTACTTC. It specifies CATSREVSGPYEQYF.

The chain combines TRBV7-8 with TRBJ1-2; tentatively, D is TRBD1 (5 bases). This CDR3 has 15 amino acids. Trimming pared 2 bases from V and 4 bases from J, leaving 14 bases between. CDR1 SGHVS and CDR2 FQNEAQ come from the germline V gene. DNA for the CDR3: TGTGCCAGCAGCTTATGGAGGGGCAGAAGCTATGGCTACACCTTC. This encodes CASSLWRGRSYGYTF.

The chain combines TRBV5-1 with TRBJ2-1, with 8 bases lining up with TRBD1. J was trimmed by 0 bases and V by 4 bases; bases with no gene match: 6. Germline-derived CDR1 and CDR2 are SGHRS and YFSETQ. The CDR3 covers 16 residues. The CDR3 nucleotides are TGCGCCAGCAGCGTTGGAGACAGGGGCTCCTACAATGAGCAGTTCTTC. This sequence encodes CASSVGDRGSYNEQFF.

As regards this clone: At one of its ends the junction is not consistent with the germline gene, which may arise from a read error. The rearrangement joins TRBV7-7 to TRBJ1-5; no firm D call. Germline V CDR1 and CDR2: SSHAT, FNYEAQ (reference sequence). This CDR3 is 11 amino acids long. CDR3 in amino acids: CASSLNQPQHF. The DNA for the CDR3 is TGTGCTAGCAGCCTGAATCAGCCCCAGCATTTT.

This chain connects TRBV9 to TRBJ1-1, with 7 positions matching TRBD1. The CDR3 has 12 residues. Germline assignment: CDR1 SGDLS and CDR2 YYNGEE. Trimming removed 0 bases from V and 8 bases from J; junction bases left unmatched: 1. The CDR3 loop is CASSVGQGEAFF. CDR3 in DNA: TGTGCCAGCAGCGTAGGACAGGGAGAAGCTTTCTTT.

This chain links TRBV11-2 with TRBJ1-1; D unclear. Looked up from germline, CDR1 is SGHAT and CDR2 is FQNNGV. Trimming removed 1 base at V and 4 bases at J, with 7 bases between. This CDR3 is built from 13 residues. The CDR3 DNA follows: TGTGCCAGCAGCTTAGGGAGGGCCACTGAAGCTTTCTTT. Protein product: CASSLGRATEAFF.

The gene calls are TRBV29-1 and TRBJ2-7, with TRBD1 identical over 10 bases. The germline gives CDR1 SQVTM, CDR2 ANQGSEA. J gave up 7 bases and V 7 bases, and 10 bases lay outside the gene matches. The CDR3 contains 13 residues. CDR3 DNA: TGCAGCGCGACCCGACAGGGGGCCTGTGAGCAGTACTTC. It specifies CSATRQGACEQYF.

The chain carries TRBV5-4 and TRBJ2-6; D unclear. The CDR3 runs to 15 residues. Looked up from germline, CDR1 is SGHNT and CDR2 is YYREEE (reference sequence). V was shortened by 4 bases and J by 1 base, with 9 bases between the two germline ends. The CDR3 loop reads CASSLDISGANVLTF. In DNA form, the CDR3 reads TGTGCCAGCAGCCTGGATATATCTGGGGCCAACGTCCTGACTTTC.

This rearrangement joins TRBV28 to TRBJ1-1; 9 nucleotides agree with TRBD1. After removal of 1 base from V and 7 bases from J, the junction contained 7 bases not matched to a gene. The V gene's germline CDR1 is MDHEN and CDR2 SYDVKM. This CDR3 region has 15 residues. CDR3 sequence (DNA): TGTGCCAGCAGTTTATCGGGACAGGGCCGGCGTGAAGCTTTCTTT. Amino acids: CASSLSGQGRREAFF. Combining the CDR3 with reference TRBV28 and TRBJ1-1 gives the whole variable domain DVKVTQSSRYLVKRTGEKVFLECVQDMDHENMFWYRQDPGLGLRLIYFSYDVKMKEKGDIPEGYSVSREKKERFSLILESASTNQTSMYLCASSLSGQGRREAFFGQGTRLTVV.

The CDR3: CASSPDSFSGNTIYF. The CDR3 DNA reads TGTGCCAGCAGTCCCGACAGTTTCTCTGGAAACACCATATATTTT. V gene TRBV2 combines with J gene TRBJ1-3; perhaps TRBD1 as D (5 bases). Germline CDR1 and CDR2: SNHLY and FYNNEI. The CDR3 consists of 15 residues. Trimming stripped 5 bases from V and 0 bases from J, with 11 bases between.

The chain uses TRBV25-1 and TRBJ1-6; a possible D gene is TRBD1 (6 bases). CDR1 and CDR2 (germline): MGHDK, SYGVNS. With 6 bases removed from V and 7 bases from J, the gap between germline ends came to 13 bases. The CDR3 totals 14 residues. The CDR3 DNA reads as TGTGCCAGCAGGTTATGGACAGCAAATTCACCCCTCCACTTT. Protein product: CASRLWTANSPLHF.

The gene calls are TRBV6-1 and TRBJ1-6, with a tentative D call TRBD1 (6 bases). The CDR3 is 15 amino acids. Germline loops: CDR1 MNHNS, CDR2 SASEGT. V was shortened by 6 bases and J by 7 bases, with 16 bases between the two germline ends. DNA of the CDR3: TGTGCCAGCAGCCCCTGGAGGGGGGGCAATTCACCCCTCCACTTT. Translation gives CASSPWRGGNSPLHF.

This sequence joins TRBV28 and TRBJ1-4; D not resolved. With 3 bases removed from V and 6 bases from J, the gap between germline ends came to 5 bases. The CDR3 consists of 12 residues. The germline CDR1 and CDR2 sequences are MDHEN and SYDVKM. The CDR3 loop is CASSFRYEKLFF. In DNA, the CDR3 is TGTGCCAGCAGTTTCAGATATGAAAAACTGTTTTTT.

In its sample, this clone was seen a few times. This chain uses TRBV9 with TRBJ2-1; 16 bases match TRBD2. Germline V gene sequence: CDR1 SGDLS, CDR2 YYNGEE. V was pared by 3 bases and J by 4 bases, with 10 bases of the junction left unmatched. The CDR3 has 19 residues. CDR3 nucleotide sequence: TGTGCCAGCAGCGATCCGGGACTAGCGGGAGGGAGATTTTACAATGAGCAGTTCTTC. It yields the protein CASSDPGLAGGRFYNEQFF.

The V call is TRBV6-5, the J call TRBJ2-2; a possible D gene is TRBD2 (7 bases). In germline, CDR1 is MNHEY, CDR2 SVGAGI. CDR3 length equals 14 residues. The V gene lost 4 bases and the J gene lost 7 bases, with 13 bases spanning the gap. CDR3 amino acids: CASSLGGPGGELFF. The CDR3 region has the DNA TGTGCCAGCAGTTTGGGGGGGCCTGGCGGGGAGCTGTTTTTT.